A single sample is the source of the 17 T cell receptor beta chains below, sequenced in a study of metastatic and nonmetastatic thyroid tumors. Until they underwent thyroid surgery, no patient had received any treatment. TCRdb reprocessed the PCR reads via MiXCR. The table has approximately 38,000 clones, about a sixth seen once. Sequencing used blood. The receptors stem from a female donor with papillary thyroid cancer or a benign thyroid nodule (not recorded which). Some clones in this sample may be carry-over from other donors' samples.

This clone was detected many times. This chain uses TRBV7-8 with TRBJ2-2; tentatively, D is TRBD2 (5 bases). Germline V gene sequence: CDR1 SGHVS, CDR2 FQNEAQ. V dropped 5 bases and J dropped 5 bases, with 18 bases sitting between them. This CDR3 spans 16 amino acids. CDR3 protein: CASSRRSGEGTGELFF. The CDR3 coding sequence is TGTGCCAGCAGCCGCCGGTCAGGAGAGGGTACCGGGGAGCTGTTTTTT.

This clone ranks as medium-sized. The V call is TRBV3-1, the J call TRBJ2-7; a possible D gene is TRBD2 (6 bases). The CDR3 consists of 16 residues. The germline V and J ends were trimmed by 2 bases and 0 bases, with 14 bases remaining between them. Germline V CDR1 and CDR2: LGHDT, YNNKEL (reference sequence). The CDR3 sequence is CASSQFGLQSSYEQYF. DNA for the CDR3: TGTGCCAGCAGCCAATTTGGACTACAGAGCTCCTACGAGCAGTACTTC.

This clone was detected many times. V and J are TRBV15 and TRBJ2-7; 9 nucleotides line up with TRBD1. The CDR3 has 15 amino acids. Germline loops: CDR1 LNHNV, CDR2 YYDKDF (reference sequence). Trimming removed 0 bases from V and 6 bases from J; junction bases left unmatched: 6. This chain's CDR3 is CATSRELEDRGEQYF. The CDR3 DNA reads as TGTGCCACCAGCAGAGAGTTAGAGGACAGGGGCGAGCAGTACTTC.

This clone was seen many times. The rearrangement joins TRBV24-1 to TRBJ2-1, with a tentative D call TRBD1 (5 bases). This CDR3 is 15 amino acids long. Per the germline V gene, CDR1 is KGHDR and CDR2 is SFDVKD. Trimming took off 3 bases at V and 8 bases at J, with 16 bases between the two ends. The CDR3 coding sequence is TGTGCCACCAGTGATCGGCCAACAGGAAAGCATGAGCAGTTCTTC. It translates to CATSDRPTGKHEQFF.

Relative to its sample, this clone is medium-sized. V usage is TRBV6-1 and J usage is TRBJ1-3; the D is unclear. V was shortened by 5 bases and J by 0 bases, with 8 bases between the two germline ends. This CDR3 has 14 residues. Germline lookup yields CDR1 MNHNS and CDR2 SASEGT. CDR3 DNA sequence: TGTGCCAGCAGTCCTACCTACTCTGGAAACACCATATATTTT. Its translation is CASSPTYSGNTIYF.

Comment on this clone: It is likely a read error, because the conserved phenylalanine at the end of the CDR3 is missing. This CDR3 is CASSEGYSGLSSSYNSPLHV. The CDR3 DNA reads TGCGCCAGCAGCGAGGGATACTCGGGACTGTCAAGCTCCTATAATTCACCCCTCCACGTT. The V call is TRBV4-1, the J call TRBJ1-6; D perhaps matches TRBD1 (5 bases). V lost 5 bases, J lost 0 bases, and 23 bases lay in between. This CDR3 comprises 20 residues. Germline CDR1 and CDR2: MGHRA and YSYEKL.

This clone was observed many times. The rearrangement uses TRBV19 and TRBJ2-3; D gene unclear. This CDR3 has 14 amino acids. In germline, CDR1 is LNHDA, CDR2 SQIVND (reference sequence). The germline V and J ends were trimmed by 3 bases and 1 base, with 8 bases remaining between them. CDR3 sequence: CASSILRGTDTQYF. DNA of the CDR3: TGTGCCAGTAGTATTCTAAGGGGCACAGATACGCAGTATTTT. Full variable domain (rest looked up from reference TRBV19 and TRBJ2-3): DGGITQSPKYLFRKEGQNVTLSCEQNLNHDAMYWYRQDPGQGLRLIYYSQIVNDFQKGDIAEGYSVSREKKESFPLTVTSAQKNPTAFYLCASSILRGTDTQYFGPGTRLTVL.

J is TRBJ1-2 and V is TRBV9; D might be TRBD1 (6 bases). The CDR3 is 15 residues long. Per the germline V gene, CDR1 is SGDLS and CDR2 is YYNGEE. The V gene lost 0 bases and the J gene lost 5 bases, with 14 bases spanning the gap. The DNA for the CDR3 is TGTGCCAGCAGCGTAGGAGGGGAAAGGGGGTATGGCTACACCTTC. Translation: CASSVGGERGYGYTF.

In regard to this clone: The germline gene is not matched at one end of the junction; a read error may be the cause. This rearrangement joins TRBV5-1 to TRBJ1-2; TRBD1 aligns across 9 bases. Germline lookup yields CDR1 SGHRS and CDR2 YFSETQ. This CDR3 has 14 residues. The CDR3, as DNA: TGCGCCAACAGCTTTAGACAGGGGGGCTATGGCTACACCTTC. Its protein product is CANSFRQGGYGYTF.

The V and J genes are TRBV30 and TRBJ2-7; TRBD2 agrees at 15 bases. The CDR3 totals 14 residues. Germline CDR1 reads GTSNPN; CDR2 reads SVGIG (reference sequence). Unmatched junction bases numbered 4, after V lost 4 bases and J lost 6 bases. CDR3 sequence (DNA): TGTGCCTGGACACGGACTAGCGGGAGGGGCGAGCAGTACTTC. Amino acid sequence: CAWTRTSGRGEQYF.

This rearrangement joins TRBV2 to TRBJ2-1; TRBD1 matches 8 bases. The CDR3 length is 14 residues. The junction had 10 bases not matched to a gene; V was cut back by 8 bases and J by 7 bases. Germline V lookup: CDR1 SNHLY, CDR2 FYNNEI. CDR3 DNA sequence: TGTGCCAGCCTTCTTGACAGGGGTGGTAATGAGCAGTTCTTC. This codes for CASLLDRGGNEQFF.

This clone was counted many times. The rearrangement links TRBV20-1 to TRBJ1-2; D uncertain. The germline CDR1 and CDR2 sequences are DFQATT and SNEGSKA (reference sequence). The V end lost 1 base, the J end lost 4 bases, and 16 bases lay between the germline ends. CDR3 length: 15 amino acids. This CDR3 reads CSARAGTRISYGYTF. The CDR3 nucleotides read TGCAGTGCTAGAGCCGGAACGCGGATTTCCTATGGCTACACCTTC.

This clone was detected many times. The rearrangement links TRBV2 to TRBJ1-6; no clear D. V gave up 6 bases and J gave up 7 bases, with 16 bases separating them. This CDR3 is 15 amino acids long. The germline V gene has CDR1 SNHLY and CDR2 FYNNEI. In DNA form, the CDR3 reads TGTGCCAGCAGCTACCTTCCAGGCCCGAATTCACCCCTCCACTTT. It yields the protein CASSYLPGPNSPLHF.

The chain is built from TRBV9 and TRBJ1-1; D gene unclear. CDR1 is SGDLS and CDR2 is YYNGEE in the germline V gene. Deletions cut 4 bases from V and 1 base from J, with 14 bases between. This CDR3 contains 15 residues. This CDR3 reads CASSLERSKNTEAFF. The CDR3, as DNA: TGTGCCAGCAGCCTAGAGAGGTCGAAGAACACTGAAGCTTTCTTT.

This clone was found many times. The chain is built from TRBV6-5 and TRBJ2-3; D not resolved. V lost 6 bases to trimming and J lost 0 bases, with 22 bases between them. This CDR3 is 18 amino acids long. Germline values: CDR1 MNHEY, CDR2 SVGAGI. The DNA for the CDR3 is TGTGCCAGCAGCCCAACACCCCCTTGGGGTGCTAGCACAGATACGCAGTATTTT. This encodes CASSPTPPWGASTDTQYF.

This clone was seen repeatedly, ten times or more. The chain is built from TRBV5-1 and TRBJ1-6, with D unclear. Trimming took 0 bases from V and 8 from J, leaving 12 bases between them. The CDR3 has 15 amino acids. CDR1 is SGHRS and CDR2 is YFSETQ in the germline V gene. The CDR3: CASSLAQLAYSPLHF. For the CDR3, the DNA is TGCGCCAGCAGCTTGGCCCAGTTGGCATATTCACCCCTCCACTTT.

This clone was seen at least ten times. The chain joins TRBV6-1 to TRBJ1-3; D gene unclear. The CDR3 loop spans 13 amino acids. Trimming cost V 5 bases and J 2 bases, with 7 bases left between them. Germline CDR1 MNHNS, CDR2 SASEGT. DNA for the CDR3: TGTGCCAGCAGTTCGGAGCCTGGAAACACCATATATTTT. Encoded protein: CASSSEPGNTIYF.